A selection of T cell receptor beta chains follows, all from one sample in a study of blood T cell repertoires in COVID-19. Assay used: immunoSEQ multiplex PCR; TCRdb lists only in-frame clones, some missing. The sample consists of 80,000 to 100,000 clones, approximately 82% of them appearing once. The sample taken for sequencing was peripheral blood. The receptors derive from a man between 70 and 80 years old with active or convalescent COVID-19. The CDR3 runs from the conserved cysteine through the conserved F or W. The D gene is left open where the match is weak. Clone size is given for some rows only: seen once, a few or many times, or a class if the clone is expanded.

d_call clone_size j_call cdr3_length v_call cdr3_nt cdr3_aa
TRBD1 once TRBJ2-4 15 TRBV11-2 TGTGCCAGCAGCTTCCGACAGGGCGGCAAAAACATTCAGTACTTC CASSFRQGGKNIQYF
TRBD2 - TRBJ2-1 17 TRBV7-6 TGTGCCAGCAGCTTAACCCTGGGACTAGCGGACTACAATGAGCAGTTCTTC CASSLTLGLADYNEQFF
- few TRBJ1-1 13 TRBV10-2 TGCGCCAGCAAAACCACACAGAACACTGAAGCTTTCTTT CASKTTQNTEAFF
- - TRBJ2-7 15 TRBV11-2 TGTGCCAGCAGCGTCGATCACGGGGTCTCCTACGAGCAGTACTTC CASSVDHGVSYEQYF
TRBD2 few TRBJ2-4 18 TRBV6-6 TGTGCCAGCAGTCCCTCTAGCGGGGGGGCCAGCGCCAAAAACATTCAGTACTTC CASSPSSGGASAKNIQYF
- - TRBJ2-2 13 TRBV15 TGTGCCACCAGCAGAGTGAGCACCGGGGAGCTGTTTTTT CATSRVSTGELFF
TRBD1 - TRBJ1-5 16 TRBV4-2 TGTGCCAGCAGCCAAGAACCGGACAGGGACAATCAGCCCCAGCATTTT CASSQEPDRDNQPQHF
- - TRBJ1-5 17 TRBV7-8 TGTGCCAGCAGCCAGGGATTCAGGGGTATAGGGAATCAGCCCCAGCATTTT CASSQGFRGIGNQPQHF
TRBD2 few TRBJ2-7 17 TRBV19 TGTGCCAGTAGTATGGCCCGAGGGAAGCGGGGGATCTACGAGCAGTACTTC CASSMARGKRGIYEQYF
- - TRBJ1-5 14 TRBV6-5 TGTGCCAGCAGGAGCGCATGGGGCAATCAGCCCCAGCATTTT CASRSAWGNQPQHF
TRBD1 - TRBJ2-7 14 TRBV9 TGTGCCAGCAGCGAGGGACAGGGTGGCTACGAGCAGTACTTC CASSEGQGGYEQYF
- - TRBJ2-3 13 TRBV6-1 TGTGCCAGCAGTGAGCGGAACACAGATACGCAGTATTTT CASSERNTDTQYF
- - TRBJ1-6 14 TRBV18 TGTGCCAGCTCACCGACAGTCTCTAATTCACCCCTCCACTTT CASSPTVSNSPLHF
TRBD2 once TRBJ2-5 16 TRBV7-3 TGTGCCAGCAGCTCGCGACTAAGCGGGGGGCGGGAGACCCAGTACTTC CASSSRLSGGRETQYF
- - TRBJ1-2 14 TRBV7-8 TGTGCCAGCAGCGATCCCGGCAGGACTCATGGCTACACCTTC CASSDPGRTHGYTF